This T cell receptor beta chain was observed in a study of beta chain features in type 1 diabetes. General study findings and limits: Healthy donors had naive, central memory and Treg TCRB repertoires that appeared less similar than those seen among patients. VDJ junctions sequenced from type 1 diabetes patients showed fewer insertions and more deletions. In all four CD4+ subsets, TCRB CDR3 length was significantly, moderately reduced in type 1 diabetes.

Expressed TCRB transcripts were sequenced after all isolated RNA was converted to cDNA. The method was immunoSEQ multiplex PCR; TCRdb's version includes in-frame clones alone and lacks a portion of them. The sample gives 350,000 to 450,000 clones, around 14% of which show up once; roughly 0.035% is in the top ten. The CDR3 spans 17 residues. Germline CDR1 is PRHDT and CDR2 is FYEKMQ (reference sequence). Between the trimmed V and J ends, which lost 3 bases and 8 bases, there was a span of 23 bases. Comment on this clone: Its target is not known.

The receptor was isolated from a man under 40 in good health. Sequences were obtained from naive CD4+ T cells from blood. The chain carries TRBV13 and TRBJ2-1, with D hard to call. The CDR3 spells CASSFSPFRPNVYEQFF. The CDR3 nucleotides are TGTGCCAGCAGCTTCTCTCCTTTTCGGCCCAATGTTTATGAGCAGTTCTTC.